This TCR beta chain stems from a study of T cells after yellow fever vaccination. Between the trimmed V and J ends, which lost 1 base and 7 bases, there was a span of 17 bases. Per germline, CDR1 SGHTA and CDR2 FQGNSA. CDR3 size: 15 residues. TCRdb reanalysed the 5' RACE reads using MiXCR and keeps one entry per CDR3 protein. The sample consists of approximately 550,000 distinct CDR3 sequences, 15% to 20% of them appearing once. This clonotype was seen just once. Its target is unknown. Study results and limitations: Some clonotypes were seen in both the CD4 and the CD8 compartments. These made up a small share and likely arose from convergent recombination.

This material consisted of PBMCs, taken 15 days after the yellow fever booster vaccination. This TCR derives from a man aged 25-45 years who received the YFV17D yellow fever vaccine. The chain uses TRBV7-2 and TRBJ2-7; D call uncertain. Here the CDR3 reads CASSLESQSYREQYF. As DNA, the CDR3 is TGTGCCAGCAGCTTAGAGTCCCAATCCTATAGGGAGCAGTACTTC. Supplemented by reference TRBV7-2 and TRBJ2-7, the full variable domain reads GAGVSQSPSNKVTEKGKDVELRCDPISGHTALYWYRQSLGQGLEFLIYFQGNSAPDKSGLPSDRFSAERTGGSVSTLTIQRTQQEDSAVYLCASSLESQSYREQYFGPGTRLTVT.